This TCR beta chain was retrieved from a study of Graves' ophthalmopathy and Graves' hyperthyroidism. Study results and caveats: The model forecast ophthalmopathy progression, reaching roughly 71% sensitivity and 72% to 75% specificity. Between ophthalmopathy and stable hyperthyroidism, a 13-signature model drew a separation with about 88% sensitivity and just under 83% specificity.

A duration under 3 months, NOSPECS ≥4, CAS ≥3 and moderate-to-severe activity characterized the donors with ophthalmopathy. Serum thyroxine and TRAb, along with clinical symptoms, thyroid ultrasound and orbital computed tomography, were what diagnosis relied on. The CDR3 contains 15 residues. Germline CDR1 is SGHRS and CDR2 is YFSETQ. As regards this clonotype: Its antigen remains unidentified. The junction does not match germline at one end; this may be a read error.

Amplification of the TCR beta CDR3 regions used RNA transcripts (as template). HTBI primers primed a first-round RT-PCR, and a second-round multiplex PCR followed. MiXCR was run by TCRdb on the multiplex PCR reads, yielding one entry per CDR3 protein. The sample holds about 220,000 distinct CDR3 sequences, around a fifth seen once. The rearrangement uses TRBV5-1 and TRBJ2-7; 13 nucleotides agree with TRBD2. The TCR comes from a woman aged 50 to 60 with Graves' ophthalmopathy. Material: peripheral blood. This CDR3 is CASSRTSGSSHEQYF. The CDR3 nucleotides are TGCGCCAGCAGCCGGACTAGCGGGAGCTCCCACGAGCAGTACTTC.